The subject of this entry is one TCR beta chain. The data were taken from a study of blood T cell repertoires in COVID-19. Study overall: The origin of the acute and convalescent COVID-19 samples was the United States, Italy and Spain. In each case, the material was cDNA or gDNA derived from T cells, B-cell-depleted T cells, or PBMCs.

Germline V CDR1 and CDR2: KGHDR, SFDVKD. Trimming removed 3 bases from V and 4 bases from J, with 5 bases in between. The CDR3 is 13 residues long. In the authors' methods: The authors estimated nucleated cell counts from reference gene primer amplification. The table came from immunoSEQ multiplex PCR; TCRdb's copy has only in-frame clones and leaves some out. The V and J calls and clone size were taken over from that table, and D and trimming were inferred from the DNA. The sample lists about 80,000 clones; 60% to 85% were seen once. This receptor was obtained from a human donor in a cohort sampled during active COVID-19. The sequenced sample consisted of peripheral blood. V gene TRBV24-1 combines with J gene TRBJ2-2, with no clear D. This chain's CDR3 is CATSDLGTGELFF. CDR3 in DNA: TGTGCCACCAGTGATCTCGGCACCGGGGAGCTGTTTTTT.